Shown below are 7 T cell receptor beta chains from a single sample sequenced in a study of T cell responses to AZD1222 COVID-19 vaccine. TCRdb keeps only in-frame clones here, not all; method: immunoSEQ multiplex PCR. Among 30,000 to 40,000 clones listed, around 78% were seen once. Sequences were derived from peripheral blood, sampled 28 days after the second AZD1222 dose. These receptors were collected from an adult who received the AZD1222 COVID-19 vaccine.

V and J are TRBV10-2 and TRBJ1-1, with 7 bases aligning to TRBD1. This CDR3 contains 15 residues. The germline V gene encodes CDR1 WSHSY and CDR2 SAAADI. V shed 7 bases, J shed 0 bases, and the junction held 8 bases outside the gene matches. The CDR3 reads CASTEGASMNTEAFF. In DNA, the CDR3 is TGCGCCAGCACCGAGGGGGCCTCGATGAACACTGAAGCTTTCTTT.

This clone was counted a single time. The chain joins TRBV4-2 to TRBJ2-3; 11 bases are shared with TRBD2. This CDR3 is built from 17 residues. V was pared by 1 base and J by 7 bases, with 10 bases of the junction left unmatched. Germline V gene data show CDR1 as LGHNA and CDR2 as YNFKEQ. The CDR3 sequence: CASSQGPLAGGVYTQYF. DNA of the CDR3: TGTGCCAGCAGCCAAGGCCCTCTAGCGGGGGGCGTATATACGCAGTATTTT.

The chain has TRBV6-2 or TRBV6-3 and TRBJ2-7; D perhaps matches TRBD1 (6 bases). CDR3 length equals 13 residues. Trimming shortened V by 6 bases and J by 2 bases, and 11 bases separated the two germline ends. Germline V gene sequence: CDR1 MNHEY, CDR2 SVGEGT. CDR3 region: CASSDRSTYEQYV. DNA for the CDR3: TGTGCCAGCAGCGACAGGTCCACCTACGAGCAGTACGTC.

The chain uses TRBV5-8 and TRBJ1-2, with a weak D call TRBD1 (5 bases). CDR3 length: 14 residues. Germline-derived CDR1 and CDR2 are SGHTS and YDEGEE. V was trimmed by 3 bases and J by 2 bases, leaving 11 bases between them. The CDR3 loop reads CASSWGWGNYGYTF. CDR3 in DNA: TGTGCCAGCAGCTGGGGCTGGGGGAACTATGGCTACACCTTC.

This chain connects TRBV5-1 to TRBJ2-3; 12 bases align to TRBD2. CDR1 SGHRS and CDR2 YFSETQ come from the germline V gene. CDR3 length: 16 amino acids. Germline trimming cut 4 bases from V and 2 bases from J; bases unmatched to any gene: 5. The CDR3 loop reads CASSAGLAGPTDTQYF. The CDR3 coding sequence is TGCGCCAGCAGCGCCGGACTAGCGGGGCCCACAGATACGCAGTATTTT. Filled out from reference TRBV5-1 and TRBJ2-3, the complete variable domain reads KAGVTQTPRYLIKTRGQQVTLSCSPISGHRSVSWYQQTPGQGLQFLFEYFSETQRNKGNFPGRFSGRQFSNSRSEMNVSTLELGDSALYLCASSAGLAGPTDTQYFGPGTRLTVL.

The rearrangement uses TRBV6-5 and TRBJ2-3; 7 nucleotides align to TRBD2. There are 16 residues in the CDR3. The germline gives CDR1 MNHEY, CDR2 SVGAGI. Unmatched junction bases numbered 5, after V lost 0 bases and J lost 2 bases. The CDR3 protein is CASSYSWEGTTDTQYF. The CDR3 region has the DNA TGTGCCAGCAGTTACTCCTGGGAGGGTACCACAGATACGCAGTATTTT.

The V gene is TRBV27, the J gene TRBJ2-1; the D gene is possibly TRBD1 (5 bases). Trimming removed 5 bases at V and 4 bases at J, with 12 bases between. The CDR3 runs to 14 residues. Per the germline V gene, CDR1 is MNHEY and CDR2 is SMNVEV (reference sequence). The CDR3 nucleotides read TGTGCCAGCAGTGGATTACAGGCTTACAATGAGCAGTTCTTC. This sequence encodes CASSGLQAYNEQFF.